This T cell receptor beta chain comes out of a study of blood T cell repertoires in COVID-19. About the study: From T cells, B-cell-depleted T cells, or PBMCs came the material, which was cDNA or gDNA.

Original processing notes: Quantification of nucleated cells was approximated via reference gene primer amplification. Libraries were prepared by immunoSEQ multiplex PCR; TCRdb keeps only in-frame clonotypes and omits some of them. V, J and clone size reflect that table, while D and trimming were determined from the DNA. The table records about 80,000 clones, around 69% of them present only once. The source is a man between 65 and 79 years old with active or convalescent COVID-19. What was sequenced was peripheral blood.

The CDR3 DNA reads TGTGCCAGCAGTGAAATGACCAGGTTTCAGCCCCAGCATTTT. As protein: CASSEMTRFQPQHF. The chain is built from TRBV2 and TRBJ1-5; D is unresolved. Germline CDR1 reads SNHLY; CDR2 reads FYNNEI. CDR3 length: 14 amino acids. V was trimmed by 2 bases and J by 6 bases, leaving 11 bases between them.